These 11 T cell receptor beta chains were sequenced from one sample in a study of prognosis after radiotherapy for stage I lung cancer. Two-round multiplex PCR, the amplification method, yielded TCR beta CDR3 from genomic DNA. Round one of PCR was performed, and it used primers specific to each TRBV and TRBJ gene. MiXCR, applied by TCRdb to the multiplex PCR reads, yields one record per CDR3 protein. The data contain 45,000 to 70,000 distinct CDR3 sequences, around a quarter of them seen just once; the ten biggest clones take up around 6.8%. The sequenced sample was PBMCs, obtained before or after stereotactic body radiation therapy (not recorded which). These receptor sequences come from a donor over 45 with non-small cell lung cancer.

Points on this clonotype: A far larger clone is a single base away, which makes a read error likely. This sequence joins TRBV6-4 and TRBJ1-2; D remains unclear. The CDR3 has 11 residues. Germline V gives CDR1 MRHNA, CDR2 SNTAGT. With 8 bases removed from V and 7 bases from J, the gap between germline ends came to 11 bases. CDR3 protein: CASVLGSGYTF. The DNA for the CDR3 is TGTGCCAGCGTATTGGGGTCTGGCTACACCTTC.

Only one count was recorded for this clonotype. A read error may account for a junction end that differs from germline. The chain joins TRBV27 to TRBJ1-4, with 9 bases matching TRBD1. The CDR3 runs 14 residues. CDR1 is MNHEY and CDR2 is SMNVEV in the germline V gene (reference sequence). The CDR3 bases are TGTTCCAGCAGACTACAGGGGGCTAGTCAAAAACTGTTTTTT. This encodes CSSRLQGASQKLFF.

This clonotype appeared a few times. A much larger clonotype is one base distant, so this may be a read error. J is TRBJ1-1 and V is TRBV7-8, with D perhaps TRBD1 (5 bases). Germline CDR1 and CDR2: SGHVS and FQNEAQ. The CDR3 is 13 residues long. The CDR3, as DNA: TGTGCCAGCAGCCGACTAGGGGAAACTGGAGCTTTCTTT. Protein: CASSRLGETGAFF. The whole variable domain, remainder taken from reference TRBV7-8 and TRBJ1-1, is GAGVSQSPRYKVAKRGQDVALRCDPISGHVSLFWYQQALGQGPEFLTYFQNEAQLDKSGLPSDRFFAERPEGSVSTLKIQRTQQEDSAVYLCASSRLGETGAFFGQGTRLTVV.

The sample holds many counts of this clonotype. The chain employs TRBV27 and TRBJ1-5; a possible D gene is TRBD1 (5 bases). The germline V gene encodes CDR1 MNHEY and CDR2 SMNVEV (reference sequence). This CDR3 region has 14 residues. The V end was cut by 5 bases, the J end by 2 bases, with 10 bases between. CDR3 in amino acids: CASSPQGGNQPQHF. Here the CDR3 DNA reads TGTGCCAGCAGTCCGCAGGGAGGCAATCAGCCCCAGCATTTT.

The CDR3 reads CASSPSIQGSLSYNEQFF. DNA of the CDR3: TGTGCCAGCTCACCGTCGATACAGGGTTCTCTCTCCTACAATGAGCAGTTCTTC. The J gene is TRBJ2-1, the V gene TRBV18, with D maybe TRBD1 (6 bases). The CDR3 is 18 amino acids. Looked up from germline, CDR1 is KGHSH and CDR2 is LQKENI. The ends were cut back, 3 bases at V and 0 bases at J, with 18 bases in the middle.

This clonotype has at least ten counts. The J gene is TRBJ2-7, the V gene TRBV20-1; 9 bases are a match to TRBD2. V lost 5 bases and J lost 5; bases outside the gene matches: 16. Germline V gene data show CDR1 as DFQATT and CDR2 as SNEGSKA (reference sequence). CDR3 length: 16 residues. Here the CDR3 DNA reads TGCAGTGCTCCAAACCCCCTAGCGGGGTTAGGTAACGAGCAGTACTTC. It specifies CSAPNPLAGLGNEQYF.

The table lists this clonotype with many counts. This CDR3 is CASSNSPLETQYF. CDR3 sequence (DNA): TGTGCCAGCAGCAACTCCCCCTTGGAGACCCAGTACTTC. The J gene is TRBJ2-5, the V gene TRBV11-2, with D unclear. Germline values: CDR1 SGHAT, CDR2 FQNNGV. The CDR3 runs 13 residues. The V end lost 5 bases, the J end lost 5 bases, and 12 bases lay between the germline ends.

This clonotype was observed at least ten times. V usage is TRBV2 and J usage is TRBJ1-1; 8 nucleotides agree with TRBD1. The CDR3 runs 15 residues. CDR1 SNHLY and CDR2 FYNNEI come from the germline V gene. J was trimmed by 6 bases and V by 6 bases; bases with no gene match: 12. The CDR3 sequence is CASRKTGALDAEAFF. The CDR3 region has the DNA TGTGCCAGCAGAAAGACAGGGGCTTTGGACGCTGAAGCTTTCTTT. Full variable domain (outside the CDR3, taken from reference TRBV2 and TRBJ1-1): EPEVTQTPSHQVTQMGQEVILRCVPISNHLYFYWYRQILGQKVEFLVSFYNNEISEKSEIFDDQFSVERPDGSNFTLKIRSTKLEDSAMYFCASRKTGALDAEAFFGQGTRLTVV.

This clonotype was observed at least ten times. V usage is TRBV6-1 and J usage is TRBJ1-1; maybe TRBD1 (5 bases). The CDR3 spans 11 residues. Germline V gives CDR1 MNHNS, CDR2 SASEGT. Trimming took off 6 bases at V and 6 bases at J, with 8 bases between the two ends. CDR3 protein: CASRRGSEAFF. The CDR3, as DNA: TGTGCCAGCAGGAGGGGTTCTGAAGCTTTCTTT.

Concerning this clonotype itself: This may stem from a read error, because a much larger clone lies one nucleotide away. J is TRBJ2-2 and V is TRBV7-3, with TRBD2 identical over 9 bases. Germline loops: CDR1 SGHTA, CDR2 FQGTGA. The CDR3 is 16 amino acids. Trimming at V came to 4 bases and at J to 2 bases, leaving 5 bases not matched to a gene. The chain's CDR3 is CASSSSGGRNTGELFF. The CDR3 coding sequence is TGTGCCAGCAGCTCGAGCGGGGGGCGCAACACCGGGGAGCTGTTTTTT.

In its sample, this clonotype is medium-sized. This rearrangement joins TRBV6-1 to TRBJ1-6; 7 bases are a match to TRBD1. V shed 2 bases and J 11 bases; nucleotides not matched to a gene: 12. The germline CDR1 and CDR2 sequences are MNHNS and SASEGT. The CDR3 runs 16 residues. The CDR3 DNA reads TGTGCCAGCAGTGAAAACCCCTACATGACAGGGACACCCCTCCACTTT. This translates into CASSENPYMTGTPLHF.